This T cell receptor (beta chain) was profiled in a study of molecular identifiers for immune sequencing clone quantification. Study observations and caveats: Even with more than 950,000 naive cells present, spiked Jurkat TCR RNA from one cell was reportedly detectable.

TCRdb re-analysed the PCR reads in MiXCR, keeping a single row per CDR3 protein. Here the sample spans about 320,000 distinct CDR3 sequences, 20% to 25% being singletons. Sorting isolated naive CD8 T cells as CD8+CD4-CCR7+CD45RA+ events. This clonotype was observed at least ten times. Its specificity is unknown. This CDR3 contains 14 residues. V was clipped by 9 bases and J by 7 bases, with 21 bases between them. CDR1 and CDR2 (germline): SNHLY, FYNNEI. The receptor's source is a human donor in good health. Some libraries in this study had Jurkat cell RNA spiked in. The chain joins TRBV2 to TRBJ1-1, with D tentatively TRBD1 (6 bases). Sequenced sample: naive CD8+ T cells from blood, with Jurkat cell RNA spiked in. Subset reported: FACS-sorted CD8+CD4-CCR7+CD45RA+ naive T cells. The CDR3, as DNA: TGTGCCAGTGGGGGGGCAGTCCGGGAGGGTGAAGCTTTCTTT. Translation: CASGGAVREGEAFF.